This T cell receptor (beta chain) stems from a study of cytomegalovirus exposure and HLA in healthy donors (dated by TCRdb to the late 2010s). Looking at the study overall: According to a later analysis, the 120 or so validation repertoires were produced on the same platform as the roughly 720 repertoires of the first cohort. The aim of the study was to test whether cataloging public T cell receptors could identify signatures of past pathogen exposure. In addition to the first cohort of around 670 subjects, a separate validation cohort of 120 different subjects was used. To predict cytomegalovirus infection status, the study combined high-throughput TCR immunosequencing, statistical association of individual TCRs with disease status, and machine learning.

As concerns this clone: Its target antigen remains unknown. No base quality information exists; no much larger clone differs at one position.

The donors belonged to the validation cohort of about 110 subjects, which was separate from the 666-subject first cohort. The CDR3 sequence holds 11 residues, the cysteine and phenylalanine included. Just the 33-base CDR3 DNA is kept, in frame starting at base 1. CDR1 DFQATT and CDR2 SNEGSKA are derived from the germline V gene (reference sequence). Cut back by 3 bases and 6 bases, the V and J ends lie 9 bases apart. The paper as a whole reports these results and caveats: Cytomegalovirus status was reported to be diagnosed by the classifier with high specificity and sensitivity in both the original and validation cohorts. In the study, 150 to 200 TCR beta chains were listed as associated with cytomegalovirus. Of the cluster scores, 90% to 95% were above 0 in a later analysis, which found that TCRs clustered in the first cohort also tended to co-occur in the 120 validation repertoires. According to the authors, the approach could potentially be generalized to other disease states and immunological phenotypes. Across donors, most TCR sequences were observed very rarely, whereas some public TCRs were present in many individuals. Three of the identified cytomegalovirus-associated TCR beta chains were confirmed in vitro to be specific for cytomegalovirus antigens. A later analysis had no HLA typing for the validation cohort, so co-occurrence there was scored across all 110 or so repertoires.

The receptor library was made with the immunoSEQ multiplex PCR assay. Regarding the original processing steps: A statistical classification framework was built for diagnosing cytomegalovirus status from the catalog of TCR beta chain sequences. TCRdb re-hosts the immuneACCESS table, in-frame sequences only. Its copies lack some clones; in the studies checked, an unresolved V gene accounts for under half of them, and the cause for the rest is not known. V and J calls and clone size come straight from that table; D and trimming were deduced from the DNA. The sample yields about 360,000 clones; just over 85% were counted once. In total, the top ten clones hold approximately 0.86% of the sample.

Rearrangement joined TRBV20-1 to TRBJ2-7, with the D gene not clear enough to name. The receptor was isolated from a woman in her late teens or twenties in good health and CMV-seronegative. Source material: PBMCs. The bases read TGCAGTGCTAGCTACTCTATCGAGCAGTACTTC. Its translation is CSASYSIEQYF.